This TCR beta chain was retrieved from a study of T cell changes during pregnancy in multiple sclerosis. V shed 6 bases and J shed 15 bases, with 18 bases lying between them. Germline V gives CDR1 SNHLY, CDR2 FYNNEI. This CDR3 is 12 amino acids long. The count of this clone is one. TCRdb keeps only in-frame clones here, not all; method: immunoSEQ multiplex PCR. The table has around 68,000 clones, 91% seen once. The J gene is TRBJ2-4, the V gene TRBV2; D is possibly TRBD2 (5 bases). Source: peripheral blood, taken in the third trimester of pregnancy. The clonotype comes from a female donor in good health, enrolled as a control in a pregnancy study. CDR3: CASSGPGGLAYF. The CDR3 DNA reads TGTGCCAGCAGCGGCCCGGGCGGGTTAGCGTACTTC.